The present entry profiles one T cell receptor (beta chain) with its context. This record comes from a study of blood T cell repertoires in COVID-19. Study-wide background: The United States, Italy and Spain provided the acute and convalescent COVID-19 samples. T cells, B-cell-depleted T cells, or PBMCs provided the cDNA or gDNA that served as material.

The data were produced by immunoSEQ multiplex PCR, yet TCRdb's version contains in-frame clones alone and is incomplete. The profile shows some 220,000 clones, about 85% of them singletons. The germline V gene has CDR1 LGHDT and CDR2 YNNKEL (reference sequence). The CDR3 length is 12 residues. V gave up 2 bases and J gave up 3 bases, with 5 bases separating them. This clonotype originated in a man aged 50-59 years who had recovered from COVID-19. The chain joins TRBV3-1 (or the pseudogene TRBV3-2) to TRBJ2-7; the D is unclear. The sequenced material came from peripheral blood. This CDR3 is CASSQLSYEQYF. The CDR3 DNA is TGTGCCAGCAGCCAATTGAGCTACGAGCAGTACTTC.